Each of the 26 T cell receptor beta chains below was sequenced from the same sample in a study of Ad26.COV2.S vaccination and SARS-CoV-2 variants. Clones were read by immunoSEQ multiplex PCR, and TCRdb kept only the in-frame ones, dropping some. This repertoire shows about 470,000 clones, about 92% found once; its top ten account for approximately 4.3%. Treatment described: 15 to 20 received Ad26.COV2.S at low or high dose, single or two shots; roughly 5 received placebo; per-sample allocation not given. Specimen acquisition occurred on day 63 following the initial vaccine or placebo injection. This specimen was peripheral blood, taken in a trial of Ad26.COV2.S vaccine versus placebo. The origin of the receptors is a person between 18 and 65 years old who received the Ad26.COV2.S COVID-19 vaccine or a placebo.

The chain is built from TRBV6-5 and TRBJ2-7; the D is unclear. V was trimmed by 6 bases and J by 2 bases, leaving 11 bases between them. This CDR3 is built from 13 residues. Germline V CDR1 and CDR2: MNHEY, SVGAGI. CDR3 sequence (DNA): TGTGCCAGCAGACCGGGCCCGACCTACGAGCAGTACTTC. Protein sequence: CASRPGPTYEQYF.

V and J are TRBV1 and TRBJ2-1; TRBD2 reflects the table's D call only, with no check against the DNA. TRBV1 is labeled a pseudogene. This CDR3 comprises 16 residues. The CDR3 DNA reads TGCACCAGCATTTGTGGCGGGGCTAGCTCCTACAATGAGCAGTTCTTC. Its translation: CTSICGGASSYNEQFF.

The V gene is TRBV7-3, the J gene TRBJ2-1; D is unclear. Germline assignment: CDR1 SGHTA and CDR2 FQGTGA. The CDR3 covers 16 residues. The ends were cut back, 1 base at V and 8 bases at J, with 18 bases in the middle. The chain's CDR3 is CASSLRVDGLPDEQFF. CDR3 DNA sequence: TGTGCCAGCAGCTTAAGGGTCGATGGGCTCCCCGATGAGCAGTTCTTC. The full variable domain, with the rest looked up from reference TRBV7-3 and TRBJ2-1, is GAGVSQTPSNKVTEKGKYVELRCDPISGHTALYWYRQSLGQGPEFLIYFQGTGAADDSGLPNDRFFAVRPEGSVSTLKIQRTERGDSAVYLCASSLRVDGLPDEQFFGPGTRLTVL.

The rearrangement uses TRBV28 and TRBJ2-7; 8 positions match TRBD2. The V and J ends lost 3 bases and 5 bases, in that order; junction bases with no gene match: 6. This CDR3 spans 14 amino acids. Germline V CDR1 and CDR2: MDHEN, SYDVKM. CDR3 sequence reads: CASSFVAGGNEQYF. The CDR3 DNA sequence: TGTGCCAGCAGTTTTGTGGCGGGAGGAAACGAGCAGTACTTC.

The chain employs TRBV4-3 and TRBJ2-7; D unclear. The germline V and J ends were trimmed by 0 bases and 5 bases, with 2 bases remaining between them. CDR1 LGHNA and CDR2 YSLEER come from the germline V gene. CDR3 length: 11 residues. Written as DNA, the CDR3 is TGCGCCAGCAGCCAAGATAACGAGCAGTACTTC. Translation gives CASSQDNEQYF.

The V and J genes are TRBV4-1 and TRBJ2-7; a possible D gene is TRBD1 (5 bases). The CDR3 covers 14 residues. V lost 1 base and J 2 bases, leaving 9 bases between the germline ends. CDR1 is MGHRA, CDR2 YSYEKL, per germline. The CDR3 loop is CASSQVYRTYEQYF. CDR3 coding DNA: TGCGCCAGCAGCCAAGTGTACAGGACCTACGAGCAGTACTTC.

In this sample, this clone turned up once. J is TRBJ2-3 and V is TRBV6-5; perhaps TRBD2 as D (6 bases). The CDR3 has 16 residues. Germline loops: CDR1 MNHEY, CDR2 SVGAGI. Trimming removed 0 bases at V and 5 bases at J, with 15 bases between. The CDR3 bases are TGTGCCAGCAGTTACTCGCAGGGTTGGGGAGGAGATACGCAGTATTTT. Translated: CASSYSQGWGGDTQYF.

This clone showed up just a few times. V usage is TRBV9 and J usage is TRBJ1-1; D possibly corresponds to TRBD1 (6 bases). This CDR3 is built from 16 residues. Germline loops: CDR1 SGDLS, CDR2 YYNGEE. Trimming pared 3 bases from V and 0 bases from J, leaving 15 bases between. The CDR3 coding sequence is TGTGCCAGCAGCGCGCATCTCAGGGGAATGAACACTGAAGCTTTCTTT. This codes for CASSAHLRGMNTEAFF.

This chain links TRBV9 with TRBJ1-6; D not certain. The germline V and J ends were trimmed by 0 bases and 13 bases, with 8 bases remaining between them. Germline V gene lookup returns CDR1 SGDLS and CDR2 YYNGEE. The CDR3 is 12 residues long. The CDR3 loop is CASSVGVGPLHF. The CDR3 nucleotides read TGTGCCAGCAGCGTAGGTGTGGGGCCCCTCCACTTT.

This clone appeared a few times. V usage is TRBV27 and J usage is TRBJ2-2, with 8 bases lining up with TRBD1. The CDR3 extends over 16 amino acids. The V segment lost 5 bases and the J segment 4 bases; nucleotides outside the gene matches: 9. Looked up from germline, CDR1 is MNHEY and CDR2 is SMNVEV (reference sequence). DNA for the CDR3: TGTGCCAGCAGTCGAACTGGGACAGGACTCACCGGGGAGCTGTTTTTT. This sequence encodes CASSRTGTGLTGELFF.

The DNA for the CDR3 is TGTGCCAGCTCGGTGAACGGGCAATCTCAAGAGACCCAGTACTTC. It yields the protein CASSVNGQSQETQYF. V is TRBV7-2 and J is TRBJ2-5; D unresolved. CDR3 length: 15 residues. Trimming took off 8 bases at V and 2 bases at J, with 18 bases between the two ends. Germline V gene data show CDR1 as SGHTA and CDR2 as FQGNSA.

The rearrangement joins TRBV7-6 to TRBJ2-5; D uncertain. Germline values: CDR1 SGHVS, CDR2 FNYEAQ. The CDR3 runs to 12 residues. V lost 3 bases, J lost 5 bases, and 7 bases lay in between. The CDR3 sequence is CASSLGLETQYF. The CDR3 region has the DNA TGTGCCAGCAGCTTGGGGTTGGAGACCCAGTACTTC. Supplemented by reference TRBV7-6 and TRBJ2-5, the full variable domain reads GAGVSQSPRYKVTKRGQDVALRCDPISGHVSLYWYRQALGQGPEFLTYFNYEAQQDKSGLPNDRFSAERPEGSISTLTIQRTEQRDSAMYRCASSLGLETQYFGPGTRLLVL.

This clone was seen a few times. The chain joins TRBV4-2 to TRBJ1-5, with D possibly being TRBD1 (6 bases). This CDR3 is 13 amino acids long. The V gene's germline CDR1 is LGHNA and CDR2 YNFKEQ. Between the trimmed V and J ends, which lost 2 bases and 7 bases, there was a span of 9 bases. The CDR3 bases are TGTGCCAGCAGCCAATACAGGGACCAGCCCCAGCATTTT. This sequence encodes CASSQYRDQPQHF.

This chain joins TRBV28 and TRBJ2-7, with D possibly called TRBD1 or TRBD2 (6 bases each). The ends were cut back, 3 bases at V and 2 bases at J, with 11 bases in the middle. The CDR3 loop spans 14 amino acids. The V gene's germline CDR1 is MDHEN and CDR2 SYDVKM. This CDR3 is CASSFWGAPYEQYF. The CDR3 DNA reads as TGTGCCAGCAGTTTCTGGGGGGCCCCCTACGAGCAGTACTTC.

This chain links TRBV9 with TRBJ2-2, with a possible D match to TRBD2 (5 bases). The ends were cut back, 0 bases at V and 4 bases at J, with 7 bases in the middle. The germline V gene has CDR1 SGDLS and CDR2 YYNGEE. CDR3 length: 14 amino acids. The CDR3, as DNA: TGTGCCAGCAGCGTAGCGCTAGCCACCGGGGAGCTGTTTTTT. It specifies CASSVALATGELFF.

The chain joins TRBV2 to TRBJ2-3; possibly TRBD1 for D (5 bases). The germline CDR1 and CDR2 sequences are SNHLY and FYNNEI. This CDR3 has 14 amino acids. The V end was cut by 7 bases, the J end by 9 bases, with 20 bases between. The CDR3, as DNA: TGTGCCAGCAAAAACCCCAGTAGACAGCAGACGCAGTATTTT. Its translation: CASKNPSRQQTQYF.

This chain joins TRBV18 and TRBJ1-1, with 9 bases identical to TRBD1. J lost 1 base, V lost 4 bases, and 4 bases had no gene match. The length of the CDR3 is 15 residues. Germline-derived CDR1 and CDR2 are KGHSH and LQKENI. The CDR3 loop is CASSLWTGENTEAFF. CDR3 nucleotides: TGTGCCAGCTCACTTTGGACAGGGGAGAACACTGAAGCTTTCTTT.

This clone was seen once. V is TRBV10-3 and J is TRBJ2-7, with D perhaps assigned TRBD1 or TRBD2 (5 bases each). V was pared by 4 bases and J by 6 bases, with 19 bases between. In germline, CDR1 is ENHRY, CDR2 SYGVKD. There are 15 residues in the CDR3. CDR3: CAISGEGQSKGEQYF. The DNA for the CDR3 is TGTGCCATCAGTGGTGAGGGGCAGTCAAAGGGCGAGCAGTACTTC.

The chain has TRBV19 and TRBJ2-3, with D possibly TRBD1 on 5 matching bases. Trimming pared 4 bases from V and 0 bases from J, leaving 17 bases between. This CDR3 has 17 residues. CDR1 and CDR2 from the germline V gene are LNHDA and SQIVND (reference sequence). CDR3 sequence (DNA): TGTGCCAGTAGTACTGCACCAGGGCGACTGAGCACAGATACGCAGTATTTT. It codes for CASSTAPGRLSTDTQYF.

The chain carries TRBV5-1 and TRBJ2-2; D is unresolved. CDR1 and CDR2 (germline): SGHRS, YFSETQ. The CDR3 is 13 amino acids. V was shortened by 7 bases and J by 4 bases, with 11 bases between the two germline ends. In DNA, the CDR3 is TGCGCCAGCCGTAGGATTGTCACCGGGGAGCTGTTTTTT. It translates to CASRRIVTGELFF.

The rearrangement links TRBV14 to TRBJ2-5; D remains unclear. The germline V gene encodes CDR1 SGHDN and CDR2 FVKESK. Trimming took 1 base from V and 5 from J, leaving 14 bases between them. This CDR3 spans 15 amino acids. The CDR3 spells CASSQGGRVKETQYF. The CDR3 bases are TGTGCCAGCAGCCAAGGAGGAAGGGTCAAGGAGACCCAGTACTTC.

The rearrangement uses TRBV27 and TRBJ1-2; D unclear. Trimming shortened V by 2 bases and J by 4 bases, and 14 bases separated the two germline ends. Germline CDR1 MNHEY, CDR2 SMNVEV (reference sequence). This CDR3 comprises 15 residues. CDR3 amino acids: CASSLTPGAGYGYTF. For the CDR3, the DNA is TGTGCCAGCAGTTTAACCCCGGGAGCGGGCTATGGCTACACCTTC.

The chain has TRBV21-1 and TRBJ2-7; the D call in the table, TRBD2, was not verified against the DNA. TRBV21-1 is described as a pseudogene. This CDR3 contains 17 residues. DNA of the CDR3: TGTGCCAGCAGCAACGGGACTAGCGGGAGTTGCACCTACGAGCAGTACTTC. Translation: CASSNGTSGSCTYEQYF.

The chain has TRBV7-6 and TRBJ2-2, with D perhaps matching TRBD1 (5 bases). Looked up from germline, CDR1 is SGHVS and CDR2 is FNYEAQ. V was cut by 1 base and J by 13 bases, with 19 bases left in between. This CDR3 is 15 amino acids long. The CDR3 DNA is TGTGCCAGCAGCTTAGTGCAGGGTAGGCCCCTGCGGCTGTTTTTT. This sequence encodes CASSLVQGRPLRLFF.

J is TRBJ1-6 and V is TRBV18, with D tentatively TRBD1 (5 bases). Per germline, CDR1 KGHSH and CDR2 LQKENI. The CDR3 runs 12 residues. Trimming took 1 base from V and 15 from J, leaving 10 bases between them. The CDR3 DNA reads TGTGCCAGCTCACCACTGAGAGGGGACCTCCACTTT. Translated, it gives CASSPLRGDLHF.

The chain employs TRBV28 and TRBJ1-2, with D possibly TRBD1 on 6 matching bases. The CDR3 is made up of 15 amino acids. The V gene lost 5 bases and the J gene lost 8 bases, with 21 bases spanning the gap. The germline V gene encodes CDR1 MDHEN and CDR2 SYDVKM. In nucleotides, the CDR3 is TGTGCCAGCAGTCCCCAAACAGGGCAGCTCGGCGGCTACACCTTC. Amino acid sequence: CASSPQTGQLGGYTF.